This TCR beta chain was documented in a study of cytomegalovirus exposure and HLA in healthy donors. V gave up 5 bases and J gave up 9 bases, with 11 bases separating them. Germline lookup yields CDR1 SGHNT and CDR2 YENEEA. The CDR3 loop spans 13 amino acids. Findings of the study overall: Immune exposure information comprised only CMV serostatus. Reports showed the classifier diagnosing cytomegalovirus status with high specificity and sensitivity.

60 Vbeta and 13 Jbeta primers were used in PCR. The repertoire was sequenced with immunoSEQ multiplex PCR; TCRdb's copy has only in-frame clones and lacks some. The data hold more than 130,000 clones, with approximately 80% observed a single time. With regard to this clone: Its antigen is currently unknown.

This chain links TRBV11-3 with TRBJ1-6; no clear D gene. Sequenced material: PBMCs. The clonotype was recovered from a male donor in good health and CMV-seronegative. DNA of the CDR3: TGTGCCAGCAGCCAGGACTTTTCTTCACCCCTCCACTTT. Encoded protein: CASSQDFSSPLHF.